This entry features one T cell receptor beta chain sequence. Antigen specificity is unknown. This entry comes from a study of vaccination and CD4 T cells after COVID-19. Trimming cost V 4 bases and J 2 bases; bases outside gene matches: 8. This CDR3 contains 16 residues. Once obtained from cultured CD4+ T cells, the DNA was sequenced using the Oncomine TCR Beta short-read assay. TCRdb called the PCR reads again in MiXCR, with one record for every CDR3 protein. The sample includes approximately 7,500 distinct CDR3 sequences, roughly three fifths of them seen just once. Treatment here: roughly 10-day PBMC culture with coronavirus spike peptide pools or control peptides (ViraFEST assay).

The sample comprised CD4+ T cells from blood, cultured in vitro. The chain uses TRBV12-3 or TRBV12-4 and TRBJ1-5; 7 bases are shared with TRBD1. The sequence was obtained from a human donor who had recovered from COVID-19. In DNA, the CDR3 is TGTGCCAGCAGTTCGGCTGGCCAGGGGGGCAATCAGCCCCAGCATTTT. Translating gives CASSSAGQGGNQPQHF.